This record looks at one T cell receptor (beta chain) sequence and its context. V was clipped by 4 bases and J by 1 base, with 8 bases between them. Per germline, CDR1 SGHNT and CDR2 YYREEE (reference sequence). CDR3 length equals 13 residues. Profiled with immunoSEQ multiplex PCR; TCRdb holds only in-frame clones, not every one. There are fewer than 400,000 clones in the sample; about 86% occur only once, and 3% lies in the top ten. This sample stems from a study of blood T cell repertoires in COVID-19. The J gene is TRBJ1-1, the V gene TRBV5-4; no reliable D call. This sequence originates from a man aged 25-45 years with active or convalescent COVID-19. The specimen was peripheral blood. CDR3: CASSETPNTEAFF. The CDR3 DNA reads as TGTGCCAGCAGCGAGACACCGAACACTGAAGCTTTCTTT.